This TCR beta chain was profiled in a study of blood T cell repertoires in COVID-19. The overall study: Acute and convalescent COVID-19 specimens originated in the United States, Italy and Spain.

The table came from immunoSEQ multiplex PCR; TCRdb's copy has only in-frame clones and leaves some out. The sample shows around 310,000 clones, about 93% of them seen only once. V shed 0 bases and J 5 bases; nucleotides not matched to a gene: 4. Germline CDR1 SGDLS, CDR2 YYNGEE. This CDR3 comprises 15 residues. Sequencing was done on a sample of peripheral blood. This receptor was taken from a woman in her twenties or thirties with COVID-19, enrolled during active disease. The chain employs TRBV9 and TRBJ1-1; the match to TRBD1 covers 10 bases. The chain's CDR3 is CASSVEDRGWTEAFF. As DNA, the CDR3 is TGTGCCAGCAGCGTAGAGGACAGGGGGTGGACTGAAGCTTTCTTT.